What follows describes a single TCR beta chain. CDR1 and CDR2 from the germline V gene are SGHRS and YFSETQ. This CDR3 is 16 amino acids long. V lost 0 bases, J lost 2 bases, and 12 bases lay in between. TCRbeta library preparation incorporated unique molecular identifiers. TCRdb re-analysed the PCR reads in MiXCR, keeping a single row per CDR3 protein. The data show about 500,000 distinct CDR3 sequences, approximately 29% seen once. This sample was taken from a study of T-cell reconstitution after alpha-beta-depleted transplantation in children. The rearrangement joins TRBV5-1 to TRBJ1-5; no clear D. This clonotype originated in a human donor who donated a stem cell graft to a child with aplastic anemia. The sequenced sample was PBMCs from the stem cell graft donor, obtained from the stem cell graft. The CDR3 region is CASSLDGQLGNQPQHF. The CDR3 nucleotides are TGCGCCAGCAGCTTGGACGGGCAGCTAGGCAATCAGCCCCAGCATTTT.